These T cell receptor beta chains were read from a single sample in a study of T cells after yellow fever vaccination. TCRdb re-analysed the 5' RACE reads in MiXCR, keeping a single row per CDR3 protein. The sample shows 350,000 to 450,000 distinct CDR3 sequences, 18% of them seen only once. The sequenced sample was PBMCs, obtained before the yellow fever booster vaccination. The receptors originated from a man aged 18 to 29 who received the YFV17D yellow fever vaccine. Both conserved end residues are part of each CDR3. The D gene is left open where the match is weak. Only some rows state a clone size, as once, few, many or a class for expanded clones.

CDR3: CASSLESGGTQYF
DNA: TGTGCCAGCAGCTTAGAGAGCGGGGGGACTCAGTACTTC
J: TRBJ2-7
D: TRBD2
V: TRBV7-2
size: many

CDR3: CAIIAGFGYGYTF
DNA: TGTGCCATCATTGCTGGGTTCGGCTATGGCTACACCTTC
J: TRBJ1-2
D: .
V: TRBV10-3
size: few

CDR3: CAISAGTHTGELFF
DNA: TGTGCCATCAGTGCCGGGACGCACACCGGGGAGCTGTTTTTT
J: TRBJ2-2
D: .
V: TRBV10-3
size: few

CDR3: CASSFPGTAYGYTF
DNA: TGTGCCAGCAGTTTCCCAGGGACGGCCTATGGCTACACCTTC
J: TRBJ1-2
D: .
V: TRBV27
size: few

CDR3: CASSELASNEQFF
DNA: TGTGCCAGCAGCGAACTAGCTTCCAATGAGCAGTTCTTC
J: TRBJ2-1
D: .
V: TRBV6-2/TRBV6-3
size: few

CDR3: CASSMGGEGRSEAFF
DNA: TGTGCCAGCAGTATGGGAGGGGAGGGCCGGTCTGAAGCTTTCTTT
J: TRBJ1-1
D: .
V: TRBV6-6
size: few

CDR3: CASSYGETGELFF
DNA: TGTGCCAGCAGTTACGGGGAAACCGGGGAGCTGTTTTTT
J: TRBJ2-2
D: .
V: TRBV6-2/TRBV6-3
size: many

CDR3: CASRGTGNRAFF
DNA: TGTGCCAGCAGGGGGACAGGAAATAGAGCTTTCTTT
J: TRBJ1-1
D: TRBD1
V: TRBV6-5
size: many

CDR3: CASSLGGASALSSYNEQFF
DNA: TGTGCCAGCAGCTTAGGTGGGGCCAGCGCACTCAGCTCCTACAATGAGCAGTTCTTC
J: TRBJ2-1
D: .
V: TRBV13
size: few

CDR3: CASSSPAGGPVDEQFF
DNA: TGTGCCAGCAGCTCACCAGCGGGGGGGCCGGTGGATGAGCAGTTCTTC
J: TRBJ2-1
D: TRBD2
V: TRBV7-9
size: few

CDR3: CASSCNSGKPGNEQFF
DNA: TGTGCCAGCAGCTGCAACAGCGGGAAACCTGGGAATGAGCAGTTCTTC
J: TRBJ2-1
D: TRBD2
V: TRBV7-6
size: few

CDR3: CSARWLAGHYNEQFF
DNA: TGCAGTGCTAGATGGCTAGCGGGGCACTACAATGAGCAGTTCTTC
J: TRBJ2-1
D: TRBD2
V: TRBV20-1
size: .

CDR3: CASSLQQSEQFF
DNA: TGTGCCAGCAGCTTACAACAGTCTGAGCAGTTCTTC
J: TRBJ2-1
D: .
V: TRBV7-2
size: few

CDR3: CASSQAGYTGELFF
DNA: TGTGCCAGCAGCCAGGCGGGGTACACCGGGGAGCTGTTTTTT
J: TRBJ2-2
D: .
V: TRBV4-2
size: .

CDR3: CASSLGAYPSTDTQYF
DNA: TGTGCCAGCAGCCTGGGGGCCTACCCTAGCACAGATACGCAGTATTTT
J: TRBJ2-3
D: .
V: TRBV7-8
size: many

CDR3: CASSPLPTGSEKLFF
DNA: TGCGCCAGCAGCCCCCTGCCGACGGGAAGTGAAAAACTGTTTTTT
J: TRBJ1-4
D: .
V: TRBV4-3
size: .

CDR3: CASSYRGGELFF
DNA: TGTGCCAGCAGCTACAGGGGCGGGGAGCTGTTTTTT
J: TRBJ2-2
D: TRBD1
V: TRBV9
size: .

CDR3: CAIKAASDTQYF
DNA: TGTGCCATCAAAGCCGCCTCAGATACGCAGTATTTT
J: TRBJ2-3
D: .
V: TRBV10-3
size: few

CDR3: CASTGQIYEQYF
DNA: TGTGCCAGCACAGGGCAGATCTACGAGCAGTACTTC
J: TRBJ2-7
D: .
V: TRBV25-1
size: many